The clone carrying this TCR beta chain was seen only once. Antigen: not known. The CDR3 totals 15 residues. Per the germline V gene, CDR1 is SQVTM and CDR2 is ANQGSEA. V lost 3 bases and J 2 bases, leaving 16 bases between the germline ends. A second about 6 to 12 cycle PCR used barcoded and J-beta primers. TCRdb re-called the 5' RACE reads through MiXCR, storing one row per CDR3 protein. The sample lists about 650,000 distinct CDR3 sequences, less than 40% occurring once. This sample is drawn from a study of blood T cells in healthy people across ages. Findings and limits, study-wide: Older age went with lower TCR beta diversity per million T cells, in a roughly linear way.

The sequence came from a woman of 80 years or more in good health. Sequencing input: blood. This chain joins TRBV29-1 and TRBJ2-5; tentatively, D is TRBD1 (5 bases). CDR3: CSVDRAGPSQETQYF. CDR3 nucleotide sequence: TGCAGCGTTGATCGGGCAGGGCCTTCTCAAGAGACCCAGTACTTC.